The rows below give T cell receptor beta chains drawn from one sample of a study of human T cells and chemical hapten exposure. TCRdb re-called the RACE reads through MiXCR, storing one row per CDR3 protein. This table holds some 180,000 distinct CDR3 sequences, around 22% found once. The sequenced sample was whole blood, obtained in connection with sensitization to the hapten diphenylcyclopropenone (DPC). The receptors derive from a woman aged 45-60 years with alopecia areata. Some clones in this sample may be carry-over from other donors' samples. The CDR3 runs from the conserved cysteine through the conserved F or W. A D gene is named only where the DNA matches it firmly. Clone size, where shown, is once, few, many, or a class for clones that have expanded.

clone size	V gene	J gene	D gene	CDR3 protein	CDR3 DNA
few	TRBV4-1	TRBJ2-7	.	CASRLSGSEGYEQYF	TGCGCCAGCAGACTGAGCGGATCCGAAGGGTACGAGCAGTACTTC
few	TRBV7-2	TRBJ2-1	.	CASSLPGQYNEQFF	TGTGCCAGCAGCTTACCCGGACAATACAATGAGCAGTTCTTC
.	TRBV2	TRBJ1-2	.	CASIREGYTF	TGTGCCAGCATTAGGGAGGGCTACACCTTC
.	TRBV19	TRBJ1-1	.	CASSIGRNTEAFF	TGTGCCAGTAGTATTGGCAGGAACACTGAAGCTTTCTTT
many	TRBV28	TRBJ2-7	TRBD1	CASSLGQVYEQYF	TGTGCCAGCAGCCTCGGACAGGTCTACGAGCAGTACTTC
few	TRBV5-1	TRBJ2-1	.	CASSSNRDFYNEQFF	TGCGCCAGCAGCTCAAACCGGGACTTCTACAATGAGCAGTTCTTC
once	TRBV27	TRBJ1-5	.	CASKFTSANQPQHF	TGTGCCAGCAAGTTTACTTCAGCCAATCAGCCCCAGCATTTT
.	TRBV5-1	TRBJ2-3	TRBD2	CASSPRTSGFITDTQYF	TGCGCCAGCAGCCCGCGGACTAGCGGGTTTATCACAGATACGCAGTATTTT
few	TRBV2	TRBJ1-1	.	CASSLGGLEAFF	TGTGCCAGCAGTCTTGGGGGGTTAGAAGCTTTCTTT
.	TRBV7-2	TRBJ2-3	.	CASSLVAGSTDTQYF	TGTGCCAGCAGCTTAGTGGCGGGGAGCACAGATACGCAGTATTTT
.	TRBV20-1	TRBJ2-1	TRBD2	CSAPTPSGSINEQFF	TGCAGTGCCCCAACCCCTAGCGGGAGCATCAATGAGCAGTTCTTC
few	TRBV29-1	TRBJ1-1	.	CSVKTGLAEAFF	TGCAGCGTTAAAACAGGGCTGGCTGAAGCTTTCTTT
few	TRBV5-1	TRBJ2-6	.	CASSLDSAPTNSGANVLTF	TGCGCCAGCAGCTTGGATTCCGCACCTACGAACTCTGGGGCCAACGTCCTGACTTTC
.	TRBV10-3	TRBJ2-7	.	CAISEYRPQDYEQYF	TGTGCCATCAGTGAATACCGACCACAAGACTACGAGCAGTACTTC
.	TRBV27	TRBJ2-7	.	CASRSSPLGPEQYF	TGTGCCAGCAGATCCAGTCCATTGGGCCCCGAGCAGTACTTC
.	TRBV7-2	TRBJ2-2	TRBD2	CASSLFGSGTTGELFF	TGTGCCAGCAGCTTATTTGGTAGCGGGACCACCGGGGAGCTGTTTTTT
.	TRBV12-3/TRBV12-4	TRBJ2-1	TRBD2	CATGTSASDEQFF	TGTGCCACCGGGACTAGCGCATCGGATGAGCAGTTCTTC
few	TRBV6-5	TRBJ2-7	TRBD2	CASRRYPGLAGVYEQYF	TGTGCCAGCAGACGCTACCCGGGACTAGCGGGAGTTTACGAGCAGTACTTC
.	TRBV2	TRBJ1-1	.	CASSEDDTNTEAFF	TGTGCCAGCAGCGAAGACGATACGAACACTGAAGCTTTCTTT
many	TRBV29-1	TRBJ1-1	.	CSVEQANTEAFF	TGCAGCGTTGAACAGGCGAACACTGAAGCTTTCTTT
few	TRBV5-1	TRBJ2-2	.	CASSPVRGTGELFF	TGCGCCAGCAGCCCAGTTCGCGGCACCGGGGAGCTGTTTTTT
.	TRBV20-1	TRBJ1-3	TRBD1	CSAPGQGQGNTIYF	TGCAGTGCTCCTGGACAGGGGCAAGGAAACACCATATATTTT
.	TRBV18	TRBJ1-1	.	CASSLDPVGLNTEAFF	TGTGCCAGCTCATTAGACCCCGTCGGCTTGAACACTGAAGCTTTCTTT
many	TRBV3-1	TRBJ2-1	TRBD2	CASSQAAGERFF	TGTGCCAGCAGCCAAGCTGCGGGAGAACGGTTCTTC
few	TRBV29-1	TRBJ1-1	.	CSATTTTTVAEAFF	TGCAGCGCCACGACAACCACGACAGTCGCTGAAGCTTTCTTT
.	TRBV20-1	TRBJ1-1	.	CSARDSGAQALTEAFF	TGCAGTGCTAGAGATTCAGGGGCGCAGGCTCTCACTGAAGCTTTCTTT
.	TRBV15	TRBJ2-6	TRBD1	CATRPGQGFSGANVLTF	TGTGCCACAAGACCGGGACAGGGATTCTCTGGGGCCAACGTCCTGACTTTC